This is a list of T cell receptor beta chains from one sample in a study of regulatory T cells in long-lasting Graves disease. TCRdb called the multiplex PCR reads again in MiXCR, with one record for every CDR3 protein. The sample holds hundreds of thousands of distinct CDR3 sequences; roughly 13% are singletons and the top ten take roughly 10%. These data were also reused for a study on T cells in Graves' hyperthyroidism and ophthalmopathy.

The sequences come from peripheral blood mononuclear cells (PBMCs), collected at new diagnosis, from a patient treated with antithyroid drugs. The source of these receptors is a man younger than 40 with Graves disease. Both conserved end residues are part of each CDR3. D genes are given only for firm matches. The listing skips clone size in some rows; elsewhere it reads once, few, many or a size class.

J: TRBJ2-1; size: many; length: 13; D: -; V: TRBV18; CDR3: CASSPGVWNEQFF; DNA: TGTGCCAGCTCGCCAGGGGTGTGGAATGAGCAGTTCTTC
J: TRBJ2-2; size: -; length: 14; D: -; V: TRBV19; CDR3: CATTGTKNTGELFF; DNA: TGTGCCACCACCGGGACCAAGAACACCGGGGAGCTGTTTTTT
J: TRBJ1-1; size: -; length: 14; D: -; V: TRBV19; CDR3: CASSMGGGNTEAFF; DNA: TGTGCCAGTAGTATGGGCGGAGGGAACACTGAAGCTTTCTTT
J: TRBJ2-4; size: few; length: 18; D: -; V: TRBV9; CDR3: CASSVEGWDTLAKNIQYF; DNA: TGTGCCAGCAGCGTAGAAGGGTGGGACACCCTAGCCAAAAACATTCAGTACTTC
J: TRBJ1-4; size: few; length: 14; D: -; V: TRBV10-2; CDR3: CASSEPGSNEKLFF; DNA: TGCGCCAGCAGTGAACCCGGATCTAATGAAAAACTGTTTTTT
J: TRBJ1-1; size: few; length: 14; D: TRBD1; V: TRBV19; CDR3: CASSADRVYTEAFF; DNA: TGTGCCAGTAGTGCCGACAGGGTATACACTGAAGCTTTCTTT
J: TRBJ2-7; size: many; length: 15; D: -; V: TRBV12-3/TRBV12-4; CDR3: CASSPNGGLSYEQYF; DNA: TGTGCCAGCAGCCCCAACGGGGGGCTCTCCTACGAGCAGTACTTC
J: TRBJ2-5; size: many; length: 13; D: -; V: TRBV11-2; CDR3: CASSPRQRETQYF; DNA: TGCGCCAGCAGCCCCCGACAGAGGGAGACCCAGTACTTC
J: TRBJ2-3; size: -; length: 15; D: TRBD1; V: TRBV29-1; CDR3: CSVDATGGTVDTQYF; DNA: TGCAGCGTTGATGCGACAGGGGGCACTGTAGATACGCAGTATTTT
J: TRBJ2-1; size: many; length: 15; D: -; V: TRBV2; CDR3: CASKTPPPSYNEQFF; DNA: TGTGCCAGCAAGACACCGCCACCTTCCTACAATGAGCAGTTCTTC
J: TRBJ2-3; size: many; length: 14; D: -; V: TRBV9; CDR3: CASSVEDSTDTQYF; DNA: TGTGCCAGCAGCGTAGAGGACAGCACAGATACGCAGTATTTT
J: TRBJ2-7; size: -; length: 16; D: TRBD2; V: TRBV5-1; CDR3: CASSLSGTSGNYEQYF; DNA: TGCGCCAGCAGCTTGTCCGGGACTAGCGGGAATTACGAGCAGTACTTC
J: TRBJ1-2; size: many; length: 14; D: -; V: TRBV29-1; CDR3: CSARTDGANYGYTF; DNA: TGCAGCGCACGGACTGACGGGGCCAACTATGGCTACACCTTC
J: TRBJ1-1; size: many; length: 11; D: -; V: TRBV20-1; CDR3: CSADQLSEAFF; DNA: TGCAGTGCCGATCAACTGTCTGAAGCTTTCTTT
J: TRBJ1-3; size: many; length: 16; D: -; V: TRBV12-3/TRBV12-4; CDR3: CASSLSGQLIGNTIYF; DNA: TGTGCCAGCAGCCTATCAGGACAGCTGATTGGAAACACCATATATTTT
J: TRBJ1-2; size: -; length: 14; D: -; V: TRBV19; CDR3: CASSPHDFECGYTF; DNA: TGTGCCAGTAGCCCACACGACTTTGAATGTGGCTACACCTTC
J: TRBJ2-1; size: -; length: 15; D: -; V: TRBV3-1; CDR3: CASSQDVGSFGEQFF; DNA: TGTGCCAGCAGCCAAGACGTGGGTAGCTTCGGTGAGCAGTTCTTC
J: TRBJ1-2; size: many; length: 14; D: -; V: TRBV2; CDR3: CASRERGRNYGYTF; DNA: TGTGCCAGCCGAGAAAGGGGTCGTAACTATGGCTACACCTTC
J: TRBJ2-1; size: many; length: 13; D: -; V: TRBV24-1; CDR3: CATSEGSYNEQFF; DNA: TGTGCCACCAGTGAGGGCTCTTACAATGAGCAGTTCTTC
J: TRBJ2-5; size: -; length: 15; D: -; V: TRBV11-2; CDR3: CASSLGASVQETQYF; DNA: TGTGCCAGCAGCTTAGGGGCTAGCGTTCAAGAGACCCAGTACTTC
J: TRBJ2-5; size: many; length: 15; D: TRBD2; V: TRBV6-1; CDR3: CASSEGLAGEETQYF; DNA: TGTGCCAGCAGTGAAGGACTAGCGGGGGAAGAGACCCAGTACTTC
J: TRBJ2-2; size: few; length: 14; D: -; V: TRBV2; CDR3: CASAEQENTGELFF; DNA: TGTGCCAGCGCCGAACAGGAGAACACCGGGGAGCTGTTTTTT
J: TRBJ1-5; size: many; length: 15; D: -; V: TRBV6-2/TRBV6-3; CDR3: CASSYSNREGQPQHF; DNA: TGTGCCAGCAGTTACTCGAACAGGGAAGGACAGCCCCAGCATTTT
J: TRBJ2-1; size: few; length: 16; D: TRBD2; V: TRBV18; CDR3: CASSPRLASGSYEQFF; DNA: TGTGCCAGCTCACCACGCTTGGCTAGCGGGAGCTATGAGCAGTTCTTC
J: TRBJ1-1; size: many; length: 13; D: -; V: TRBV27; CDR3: CASSYVRHTEAFF; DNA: TGTGCCAGCAGCTATGTACGGCACACTGAAGCTTTCTTT
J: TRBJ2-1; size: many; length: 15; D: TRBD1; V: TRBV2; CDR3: CASCAGQGAANEQFF; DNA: TGTGCCAGCTGTGCGGGACAGGGGGCTGCAAATGAGCAGTTCTTC
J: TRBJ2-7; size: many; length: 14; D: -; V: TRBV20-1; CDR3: CSAPNPTNSYEQYF; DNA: TGCAGTGCTCCAAACCCAACTAATTCCTACGAGCAGTACTTC
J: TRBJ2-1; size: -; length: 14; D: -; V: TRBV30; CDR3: CAWIRGRSGNEQFF; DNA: TGTGCCTGGATAAGAGGGAGGTCGGGCAATGAGCAGTTCTTC
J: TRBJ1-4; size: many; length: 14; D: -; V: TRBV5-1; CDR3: CASSKTGTTEKLFF; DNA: TGCGCCAGCAGCAAGACGGGGACCACTGAAAAACTGTTTTTT
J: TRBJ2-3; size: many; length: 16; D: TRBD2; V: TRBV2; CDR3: CASSLGLAGVSDTQYF; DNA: TGTGCCAGCAGCCTGGGACTAGCGGGAGTGTCAGATACGCAGTATTTT
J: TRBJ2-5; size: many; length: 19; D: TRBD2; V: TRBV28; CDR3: CASTLGAASGRAWQETQYF; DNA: TGTGCCAGCACTCTCGGCGCGGCTAGCGGGAGGGCCTGGCAAGAGACCCAGTACTTC
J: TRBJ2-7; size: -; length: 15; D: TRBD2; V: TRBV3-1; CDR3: CASSPRTGLAGQPYF; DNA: TGTGCCAGCAGCCCGCGAACGGGACTAGCGGGGCAACCGTACTTC
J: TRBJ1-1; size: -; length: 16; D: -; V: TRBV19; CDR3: CASSERPDSQNTEAFF; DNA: TGTGCCAGTAGTGAAAGGCCTGACAGTCAGAACACTGAAGCTTTCTTT
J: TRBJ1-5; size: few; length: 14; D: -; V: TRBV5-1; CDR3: CASSPGGGGQPQHF; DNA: TGCGCCAGCAGCCCCGGCGGGGGCGGACAGCCCCAGCATTTT
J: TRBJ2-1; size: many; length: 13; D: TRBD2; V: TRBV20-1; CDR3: CSARSRLAGSRFF; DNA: TGCAGTGCTAGATCCAGACTAGCGGGTAGCCGGTTCTTC
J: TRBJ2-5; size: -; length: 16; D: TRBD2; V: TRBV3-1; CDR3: CASSQEGLAGGETQYF; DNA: TGTGCCAGCAGCCAAGAGGGACTAGCGGGAGGTGAGACCCAGTACTTC
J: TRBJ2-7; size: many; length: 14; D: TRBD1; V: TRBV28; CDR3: CASTMGQTLYEQYF; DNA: TGTGCCAGCACTATGGGACAGACCCTCTACGAGCAGTACTTC
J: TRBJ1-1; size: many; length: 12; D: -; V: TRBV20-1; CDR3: CSAGTGSWVAFF; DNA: TGCAGTGCTGGTACAGGGAGTTGGGTAGCTTTCTTT
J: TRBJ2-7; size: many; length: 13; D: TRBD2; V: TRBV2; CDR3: CARKGTSVDEQYF; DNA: TGTGCCAGAAAGGGGACTAGCGTCGACGAGCAGTACTTC
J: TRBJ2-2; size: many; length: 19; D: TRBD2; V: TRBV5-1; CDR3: CASQDPSEGLASNTGELFF; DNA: TGCGCCAGTCAAGATCCCAGCGAAGGACTAGCTTCGAACACCGGGGAGCTGTTTTTT
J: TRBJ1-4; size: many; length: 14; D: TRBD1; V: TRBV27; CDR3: CASSSRQGNEKLFF; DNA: TGTGCCAGCAGTTCCCGACAGGGAAATGAAAAACTGTTTTTT
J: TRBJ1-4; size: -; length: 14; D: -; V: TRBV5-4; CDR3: CASSLEDSGEKLFF; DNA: TGTGCCAGCAGCTTGGAGGACAGTGGTGAAAAACTGTTTTTT
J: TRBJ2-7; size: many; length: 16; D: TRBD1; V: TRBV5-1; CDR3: CASSNGQGATALEQYF; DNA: TGTGCCAGCAGCAACGGACAGGGGGCGACCGCCTTAGAGCAGTACTTC
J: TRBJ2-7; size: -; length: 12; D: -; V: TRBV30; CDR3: CAFYRTVYEQYF; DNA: TGTGCCTTCTACCGGACAGTCTACGAGCAGTACTTC
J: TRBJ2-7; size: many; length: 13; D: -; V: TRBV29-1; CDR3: CSVTSGAAGEQYF; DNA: TGCAGCGTAACATCAGGGGCGGCGGGGGAGCAGTACTTC
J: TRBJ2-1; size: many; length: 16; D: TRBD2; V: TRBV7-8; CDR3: CASSPAGGRSYNEQFF; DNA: TGTGCCAGCAGCCCAGCGGGCGGGAGATCGTACAATGAGCAGTTCTTC
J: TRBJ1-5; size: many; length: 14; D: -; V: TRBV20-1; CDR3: CSAPPGGRGQPQHF; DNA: TGCAGTGCTCCACCTGGGGGCAGGGGTCAGCCCCAGCATTTT
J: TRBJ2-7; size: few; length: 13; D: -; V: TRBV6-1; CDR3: CASRTGDFYEQYF; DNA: TGTGCCAGCAGGACCGGGGACTTCTACGAGCAGTACTTC
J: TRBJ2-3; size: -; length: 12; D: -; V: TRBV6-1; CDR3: CASGPIRDTQYF; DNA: TGTGCCAGCGGGCCAATTCGCGATACGCAGTATTTT
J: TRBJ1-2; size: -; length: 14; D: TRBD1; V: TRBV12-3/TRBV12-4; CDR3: CASSLRGPDYGYTF; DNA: TGTGCCAGCAGTTTGAGGGGGCCGGACTATGGCTACACCTTC
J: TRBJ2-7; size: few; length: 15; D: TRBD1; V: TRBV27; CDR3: CASSSRGQGSREQYF; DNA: TGTGCCAGCAGTTCACGGGGACAGGGGTCCCGTGAGCAGTACTTC
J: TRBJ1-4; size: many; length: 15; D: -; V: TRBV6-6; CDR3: CASSYSGSTNEKLFF; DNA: TGTGCCAGCAGTTACTCGGGGTCGACTAATGAAAAACTGTTTTTT
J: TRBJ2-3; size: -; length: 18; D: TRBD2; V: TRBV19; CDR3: CASSTQGLAMTSTDTQYF; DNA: TGTGCCAGTAGTACCCAGGGACTAGCAATGACGAGCACAGATACGCAGTATTTT
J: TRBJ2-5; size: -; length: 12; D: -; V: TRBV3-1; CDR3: CASSQVEKTQYF; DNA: TGTGCCAGCAGCCAAGTTGAGAAGACCCAGTACTTC
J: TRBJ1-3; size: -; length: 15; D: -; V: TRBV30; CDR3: CAWSVEGLSGNTIYF; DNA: TGTGCCTGGAGTGTAGAGGGGCTCTCTGGAAACACCATATATTTT